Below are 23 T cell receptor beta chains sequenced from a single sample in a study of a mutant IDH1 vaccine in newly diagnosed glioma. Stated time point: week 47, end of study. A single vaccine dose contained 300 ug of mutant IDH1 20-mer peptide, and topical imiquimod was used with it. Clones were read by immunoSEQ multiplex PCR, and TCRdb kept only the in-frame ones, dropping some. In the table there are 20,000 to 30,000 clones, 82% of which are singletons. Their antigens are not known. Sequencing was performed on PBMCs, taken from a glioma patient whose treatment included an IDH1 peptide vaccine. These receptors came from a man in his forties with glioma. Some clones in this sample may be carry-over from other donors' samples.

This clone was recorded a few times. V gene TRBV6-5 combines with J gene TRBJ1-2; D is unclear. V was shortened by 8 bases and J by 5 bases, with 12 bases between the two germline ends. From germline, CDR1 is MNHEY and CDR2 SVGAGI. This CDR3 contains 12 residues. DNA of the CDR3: TGTGCCAGCTTCGCGTCGTGGTATGGCTACACCTTC. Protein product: CASFASWYGYTF.

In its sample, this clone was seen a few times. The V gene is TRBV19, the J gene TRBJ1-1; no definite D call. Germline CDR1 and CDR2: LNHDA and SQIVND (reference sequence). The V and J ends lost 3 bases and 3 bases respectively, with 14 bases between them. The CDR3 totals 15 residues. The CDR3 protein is CASSILRGEYTEAFF. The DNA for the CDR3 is TGTGCCAGTAGTATTCTTCGAGGTGAGTACACTGAAGCTTTCTTT.

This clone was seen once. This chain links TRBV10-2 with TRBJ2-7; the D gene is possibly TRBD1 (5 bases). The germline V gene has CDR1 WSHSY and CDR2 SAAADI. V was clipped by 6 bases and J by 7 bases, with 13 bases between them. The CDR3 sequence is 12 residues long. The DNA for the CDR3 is TGCGCCAGCAGGTCAGGGATGGGAGAGCAGTACTTC. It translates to CASRSGMGEQYF.

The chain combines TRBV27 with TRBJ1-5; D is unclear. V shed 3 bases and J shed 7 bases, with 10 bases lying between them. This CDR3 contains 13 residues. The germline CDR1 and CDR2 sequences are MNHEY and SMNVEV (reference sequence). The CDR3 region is CASSLGSHQPQHF. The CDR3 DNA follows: TGTGCCAGCAGTTTGGGGAGTCACCAGCCCCAGCATTTT.

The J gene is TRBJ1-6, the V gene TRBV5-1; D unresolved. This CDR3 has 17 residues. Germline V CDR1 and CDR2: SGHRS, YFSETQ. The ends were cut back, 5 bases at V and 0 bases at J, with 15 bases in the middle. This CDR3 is CASRIEIQSSYNSPLHF. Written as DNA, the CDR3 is TGCGCCAGCAGGATTGAAATTCAGAGCTCCTATAATTCACCCCTCCACTTT.

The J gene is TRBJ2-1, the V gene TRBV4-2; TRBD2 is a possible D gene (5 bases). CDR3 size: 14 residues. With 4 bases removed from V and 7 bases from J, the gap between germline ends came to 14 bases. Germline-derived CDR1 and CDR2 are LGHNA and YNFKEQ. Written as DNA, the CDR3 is TGTGCCAGCAGCCGCCAACTAGTATCAAATGAGCAGTTCTTC. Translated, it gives CASSRQLVSNEQFF.

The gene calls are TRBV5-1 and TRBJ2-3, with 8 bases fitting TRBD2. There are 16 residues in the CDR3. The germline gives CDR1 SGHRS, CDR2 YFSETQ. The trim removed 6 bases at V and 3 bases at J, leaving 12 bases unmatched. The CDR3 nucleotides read TGCGCCAGCAACCCTCGAGCGGCGGGGGGAACAGATACGCAGTATTTT. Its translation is CASNPRAAGGTDTQYF.

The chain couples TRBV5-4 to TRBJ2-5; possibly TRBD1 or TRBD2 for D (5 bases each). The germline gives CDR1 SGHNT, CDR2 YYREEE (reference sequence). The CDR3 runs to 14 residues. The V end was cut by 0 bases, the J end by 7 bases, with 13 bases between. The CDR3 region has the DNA TGTGCCAGCAGCTTGGTTCCCAGGGAGCCGACCCAGTACTTC. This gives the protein CASSLVPREPTQYF.

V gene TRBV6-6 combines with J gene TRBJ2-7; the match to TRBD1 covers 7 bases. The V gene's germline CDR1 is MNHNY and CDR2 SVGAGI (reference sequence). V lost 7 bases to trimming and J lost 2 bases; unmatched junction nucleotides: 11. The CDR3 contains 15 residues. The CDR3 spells CASNRGTAAPYEQYF. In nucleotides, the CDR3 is TGTGCCAGCAACCGAGGGACAGCGGCCCCCTACGAGCAGTACTTC.

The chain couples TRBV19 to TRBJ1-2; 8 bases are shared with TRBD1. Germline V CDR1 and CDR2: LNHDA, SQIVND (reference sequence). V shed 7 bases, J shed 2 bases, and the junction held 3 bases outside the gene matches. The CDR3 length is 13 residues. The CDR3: CASTDRANYGYTF. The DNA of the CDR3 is TGTGCCAGTACGGACAGGGCGAACTATGGCTACACCTTC.

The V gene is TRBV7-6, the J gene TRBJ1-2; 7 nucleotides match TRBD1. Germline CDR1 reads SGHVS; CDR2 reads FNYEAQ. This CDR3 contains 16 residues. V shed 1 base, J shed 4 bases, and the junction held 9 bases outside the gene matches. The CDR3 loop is CASSLGSFGQAYGYTF. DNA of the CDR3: TGTGCCAGCAGCTTAGGTTCATTCGGACAGGCCTATGGCTACACCTTC.

The chain's CDR3 is CASRGVGGNQPQHF. The CDR3 DNA reads TGTGCCAGCAGGGGAGTAGGGGGCAATCAGCCCCAGCATTTT. The V and J genes are TRBV6-1 and TRBJ1-5; the D gene is possibly TRBD1 (5 bases). V lost 6 bases, J lost 2 bases, and 11 bases lay in between. CDR3 length equals 14 residues. Germline loops: CDR1 MNHNS, CDR2 SASEGT.

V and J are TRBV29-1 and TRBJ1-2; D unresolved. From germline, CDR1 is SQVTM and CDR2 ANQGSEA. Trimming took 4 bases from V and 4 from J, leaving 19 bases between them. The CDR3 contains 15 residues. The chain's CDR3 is CSVAGQALRGYGYTF. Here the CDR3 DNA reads TGCAGCGTTGCCGGTCAGGCGCTTCGAGGCTATGGCTACACCTTC.

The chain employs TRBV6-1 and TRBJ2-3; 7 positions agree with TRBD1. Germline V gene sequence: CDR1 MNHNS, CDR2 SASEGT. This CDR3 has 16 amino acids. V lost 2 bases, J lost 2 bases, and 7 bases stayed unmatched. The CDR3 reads CASSETPGQPTDTQYF. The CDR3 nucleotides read TGTGCCAGCAGTGAAACACCGGGACAGCCCACAGATACGCAGTATTTT.

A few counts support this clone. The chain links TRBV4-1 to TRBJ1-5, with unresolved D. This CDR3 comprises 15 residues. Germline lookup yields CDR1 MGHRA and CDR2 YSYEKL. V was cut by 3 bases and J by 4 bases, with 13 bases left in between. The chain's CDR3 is CASSQGGLGNQPQHF. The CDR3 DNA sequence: TGCGCCAGCAGCCAGGGAGGATTGGGGAATCAGCCCCAGCATTTT.

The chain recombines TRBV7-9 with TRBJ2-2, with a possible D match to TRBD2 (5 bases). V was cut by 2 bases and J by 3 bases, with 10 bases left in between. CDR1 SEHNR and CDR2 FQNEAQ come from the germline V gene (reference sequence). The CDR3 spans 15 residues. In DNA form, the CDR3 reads TGTGCCAGCAGCTTAAGAGGGTCCGACACCGGGGAGCTGTTTTTT. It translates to CASSLRGSDTGELFF.

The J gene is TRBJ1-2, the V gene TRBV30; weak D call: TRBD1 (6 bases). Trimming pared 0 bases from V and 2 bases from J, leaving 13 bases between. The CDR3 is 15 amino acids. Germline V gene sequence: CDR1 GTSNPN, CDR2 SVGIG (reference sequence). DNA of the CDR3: TGTGCCTGGAGTGTAATCCCCGGGGGCAACTATGGCTACACCTTC. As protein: CAWSVIPGGNYGYTF.

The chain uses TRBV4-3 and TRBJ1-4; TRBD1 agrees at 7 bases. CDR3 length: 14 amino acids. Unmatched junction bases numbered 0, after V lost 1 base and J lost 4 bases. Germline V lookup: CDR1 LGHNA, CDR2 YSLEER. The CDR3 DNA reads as TGCGCCAGCAGCCAAGGACAGGGTAATGAAAAACTGTTTTTT. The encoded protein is CASSQGQGNEKLFF.

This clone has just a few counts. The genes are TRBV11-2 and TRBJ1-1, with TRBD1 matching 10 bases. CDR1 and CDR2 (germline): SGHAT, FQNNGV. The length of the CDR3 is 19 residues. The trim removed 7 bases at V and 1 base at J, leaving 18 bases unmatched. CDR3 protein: CASNGAKRTGGFGNTEAFF. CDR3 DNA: TGTGCCAGCAACGGAGCCAAGAGGACAGGGGGTTTTGGGAACACTGAAGCTTTCTTT.

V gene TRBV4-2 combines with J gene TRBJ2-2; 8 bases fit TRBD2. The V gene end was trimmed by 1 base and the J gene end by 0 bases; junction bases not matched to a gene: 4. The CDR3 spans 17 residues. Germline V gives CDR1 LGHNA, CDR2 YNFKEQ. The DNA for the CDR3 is TGTGCCAGCAGCCAAGTAGGGCGGGGGGCGAACACCGGGGAGCTGTTTTTT. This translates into CASSQVGRGANTGELFF.

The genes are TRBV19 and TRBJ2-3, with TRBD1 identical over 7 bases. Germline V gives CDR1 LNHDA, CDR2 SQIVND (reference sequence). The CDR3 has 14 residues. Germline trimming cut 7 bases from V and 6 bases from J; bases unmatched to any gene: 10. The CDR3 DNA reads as TGTGCCAGTAAACAGGGGTCTTCAGGGGATACGCAGTATTTT. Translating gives CASKQGSSGDTQYF.

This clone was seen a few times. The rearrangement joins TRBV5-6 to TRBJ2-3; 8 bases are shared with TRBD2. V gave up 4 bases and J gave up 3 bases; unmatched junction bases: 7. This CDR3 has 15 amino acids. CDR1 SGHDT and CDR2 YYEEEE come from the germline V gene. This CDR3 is CASSPRGGSTDTQYF. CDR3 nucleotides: TGTGCCAGCAGCCCGCGCGGGGGGTCGACAGATACGCAGTATTTT.

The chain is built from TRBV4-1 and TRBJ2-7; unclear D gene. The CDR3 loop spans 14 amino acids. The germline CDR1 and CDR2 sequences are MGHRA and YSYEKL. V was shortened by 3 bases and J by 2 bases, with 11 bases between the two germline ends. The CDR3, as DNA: TGCGCCAGCAGCCAGGGTCAGGCCCCCTACGAGCAGTACTTC. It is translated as CASSQGQAPYEQYF.